One and the same sample provided the 4 T cell receptor beta chains below, sequenced in a study of monozygotic twins with inflammatory bowel disease. Using the 5' RACE reads, TCRdb records one entry per CDR3 protein without DNA. The listing contains approximately 330,000 distinct CDR3 sequences. The sequenced sample was blood. These receptors were taken from a human donor with ulcerative colitis or Crohn's disease, or a healthy co-twin of an affected twin (not recorded which).

V usage is TRBV15 and J usage is TRBJ2-5. Germline values: CDR1 LNHNV, CDR2 YYDKDF (reference sequence). There are 14 residues in the CDR3. CDR3 sequence reads: CATSRQDYQETQYF.

The chain is built from TRBV5-8 and TRBJ1-5. Germline V gene data show CDR1 as SGHTS and CDR2 as YDEGEE. The CDR3 totals 13 residues. CDR3 amino acids: CASSLERDQPQHF.

CDR3 in amino acids: CASSEATTDTQYF. The V and J genes are TRBV6-1 and TRBJ2-3. This CDR3 comprises 13 residues. Germline CDR1 MNHNS, CDR2 SASEGT.

This chain connects TRBV27 to TRBJ1-2; TCRdb's assignment of TRBD1 cannot be checked, as there is no DNA. There are 15 residues in the CDR3. Germline V gene sequence: CDR1 MNHEY, CDR2 SMNVEV (reference sequence). The CDR3 region is CASSLTRDARGGYTF.